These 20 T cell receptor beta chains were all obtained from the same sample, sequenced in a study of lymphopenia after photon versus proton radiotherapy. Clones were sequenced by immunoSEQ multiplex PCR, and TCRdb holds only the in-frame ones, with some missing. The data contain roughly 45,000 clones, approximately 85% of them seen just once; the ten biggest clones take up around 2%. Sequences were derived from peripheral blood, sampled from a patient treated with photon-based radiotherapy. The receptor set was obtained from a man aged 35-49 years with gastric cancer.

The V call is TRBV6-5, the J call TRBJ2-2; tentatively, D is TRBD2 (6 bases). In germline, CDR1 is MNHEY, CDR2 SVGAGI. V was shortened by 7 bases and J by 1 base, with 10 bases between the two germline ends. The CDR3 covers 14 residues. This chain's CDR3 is CASMRGGNTGELFF. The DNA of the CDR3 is TGTGCCAGCATGAGGGGAGGGAACACCGGGGAGCTGTTTTTT.

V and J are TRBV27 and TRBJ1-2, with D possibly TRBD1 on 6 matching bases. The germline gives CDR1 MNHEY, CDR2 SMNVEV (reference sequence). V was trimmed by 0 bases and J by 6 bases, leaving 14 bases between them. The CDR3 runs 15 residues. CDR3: CASSLSAGGADGYTF. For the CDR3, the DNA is TGTGCCAGCAGTTTATCGGCGGGGGGGGCCGATGGCTACACCTTC.

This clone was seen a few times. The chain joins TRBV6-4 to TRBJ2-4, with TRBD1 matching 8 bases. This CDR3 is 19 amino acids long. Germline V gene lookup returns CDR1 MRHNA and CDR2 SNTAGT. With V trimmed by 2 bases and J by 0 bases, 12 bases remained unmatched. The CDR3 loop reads CASSDGQGEYLLAKNIQYF. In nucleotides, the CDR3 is TGTGCCAGCAGTGACGGACAGGGTGAGTATCTATTAGCCAAAAACATTCAGTACTTC.

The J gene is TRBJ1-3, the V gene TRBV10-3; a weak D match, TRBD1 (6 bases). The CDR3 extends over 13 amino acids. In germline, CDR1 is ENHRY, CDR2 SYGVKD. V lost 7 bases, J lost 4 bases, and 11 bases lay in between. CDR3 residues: CAITGGQGNTIYF. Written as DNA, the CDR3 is TGTGCCATCACGGGGGGCCAAGGAAACACCATATATTTT.

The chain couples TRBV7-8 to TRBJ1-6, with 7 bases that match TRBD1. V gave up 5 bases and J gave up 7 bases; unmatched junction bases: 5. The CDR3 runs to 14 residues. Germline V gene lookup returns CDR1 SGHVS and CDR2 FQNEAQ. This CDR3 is CASSKRDSNSPLHF. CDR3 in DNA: TGTGCCAGCAGCAAAAGGGACAGCAATTCACCCCTCCACTTT.

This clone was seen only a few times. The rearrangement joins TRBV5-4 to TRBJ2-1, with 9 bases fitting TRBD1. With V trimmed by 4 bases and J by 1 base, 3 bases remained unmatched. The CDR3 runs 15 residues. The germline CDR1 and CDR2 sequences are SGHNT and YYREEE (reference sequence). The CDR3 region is CASSEQGASYNEQFF. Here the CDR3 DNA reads TGTGCCAGCAGCGAACAGGGGGCTTCCTACAATGAGCAGTTCTTC.

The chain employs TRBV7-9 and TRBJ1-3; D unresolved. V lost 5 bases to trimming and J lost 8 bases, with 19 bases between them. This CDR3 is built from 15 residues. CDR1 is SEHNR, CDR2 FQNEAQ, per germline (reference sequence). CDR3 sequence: CASSPKGREEYTIYF. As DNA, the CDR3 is TGTGCCAGCAGCCCTAAGGGCCGGGAGGAATACACCATATATTTT.

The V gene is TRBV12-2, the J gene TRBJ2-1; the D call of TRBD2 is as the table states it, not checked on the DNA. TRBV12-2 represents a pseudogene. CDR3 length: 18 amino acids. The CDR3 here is CASRLAPLAGAPLGEQFF. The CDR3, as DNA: TGTGCAAGTCGCTTAGCCCCCTTAGCGGGGGCCCCCTTGGGTGAGCAGTTCTTC.

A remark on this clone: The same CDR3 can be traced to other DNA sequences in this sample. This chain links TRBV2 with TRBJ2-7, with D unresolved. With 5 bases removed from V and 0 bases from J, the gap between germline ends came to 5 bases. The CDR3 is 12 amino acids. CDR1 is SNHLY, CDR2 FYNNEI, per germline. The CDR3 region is CASSWDSYEQYF. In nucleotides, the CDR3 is TGTGCCAGCAGTTGGGACTCCTACGAGCAGTACTTC.

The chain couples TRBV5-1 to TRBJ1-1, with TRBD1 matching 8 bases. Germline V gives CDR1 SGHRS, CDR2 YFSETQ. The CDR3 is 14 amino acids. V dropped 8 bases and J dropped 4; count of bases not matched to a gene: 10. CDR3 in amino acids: CASRQGTSGTEAFF. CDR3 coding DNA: TGCGCCAGTAGACAGGGGACGAGCGGCACTGAAGCTTTCTTT.

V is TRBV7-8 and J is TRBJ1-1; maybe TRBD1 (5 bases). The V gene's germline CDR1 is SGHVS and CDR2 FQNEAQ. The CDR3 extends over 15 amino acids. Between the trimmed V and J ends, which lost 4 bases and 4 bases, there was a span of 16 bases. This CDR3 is CASSSRVLVGTEAFF. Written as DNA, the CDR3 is TGTGCCAGCAGCTCCAGGGTCTTAGTCGGCACTGAAGCTTTCTTT.

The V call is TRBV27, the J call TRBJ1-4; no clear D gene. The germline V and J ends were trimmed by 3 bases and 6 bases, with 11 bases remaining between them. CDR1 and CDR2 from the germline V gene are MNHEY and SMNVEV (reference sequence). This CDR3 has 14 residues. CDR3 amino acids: CASSFDYTDEKLFF. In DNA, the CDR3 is TGTGCCAGCAGTTTTGACTACACAGATGAAAAACTGTTTTTT.

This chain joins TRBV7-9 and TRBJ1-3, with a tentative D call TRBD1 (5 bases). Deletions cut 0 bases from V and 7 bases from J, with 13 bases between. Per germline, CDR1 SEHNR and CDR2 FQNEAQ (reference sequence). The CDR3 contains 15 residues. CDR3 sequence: CASSLAVGGVNTIYF. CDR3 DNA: TGTGCCAGCAGCTTAGCGGTCGGGGGGGTTAACACCATATATTTT. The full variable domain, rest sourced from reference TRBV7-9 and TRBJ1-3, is DTGVSQNPRHKITKRGQNVTFRCDPISEHNRLYWYRQTLGQGPEFLTYFQNEAQLEKSRLLSDRFSAERPKGSFSTLEIQRTEQGDSAMYLCASSLAVGGVNTIYFGEGSWLTVV.

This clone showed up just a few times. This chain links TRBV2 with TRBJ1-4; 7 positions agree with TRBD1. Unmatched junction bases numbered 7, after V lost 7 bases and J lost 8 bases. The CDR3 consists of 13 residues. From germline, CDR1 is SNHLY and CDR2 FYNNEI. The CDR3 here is CASIYRDSEKLFF. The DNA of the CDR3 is TGTGCCAGCATCTACAGGGACAGCGAAAAACTGTTTTTT.

Here the CDR3 DNA reads TGTGCCTGGAGTGTAGACAGAAATCAGCCCCAGCATTTT. Translated, it gives CAWSVDRNQPQHF. V and J are TRBV30 and TRBJ1-5, with D tentatively TRBD1 (5 bases). Germline V lookup: CDR1 GTSNPN, CDR2 SVGIG (reference sequence). Trimming removed 0 bases at V and 4 bases at J, with 7 bases between. This CDR3 comprises 13 residues. Together with reference TRBV30 and TRBJ1-5, the CDR3 gives the full variable domain: SQTIHQWPATLVQPVGSPLSLECTVEGTSNPNLYWYRQAAGRGLQLLFYSVGIGQISSEVPQNLSASRPQDRQFILSSKKLLLSDSGFYLCAWSVDRNQPQHFGDGTRLSIL.

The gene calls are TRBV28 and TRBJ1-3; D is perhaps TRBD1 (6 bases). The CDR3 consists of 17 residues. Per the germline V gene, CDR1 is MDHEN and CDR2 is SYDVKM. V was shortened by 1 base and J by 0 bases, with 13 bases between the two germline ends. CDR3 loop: CASSLSTGSFSGNTIYF. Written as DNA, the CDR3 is TGTGCCAGCAGTTTATCGACAGGATCCTTCTCTGGAAACACCATATATTTT.

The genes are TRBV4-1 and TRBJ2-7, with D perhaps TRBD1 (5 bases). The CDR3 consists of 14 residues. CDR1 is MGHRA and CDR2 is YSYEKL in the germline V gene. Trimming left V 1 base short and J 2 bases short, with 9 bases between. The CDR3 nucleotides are TGCGCCAGCAGCCAAGGACAGTTACCCTACGAGCAGTACTTC. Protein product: CASSQGQLPYEQYF.

The CDR3 here is CASSSGERTYEQYF. In DNA form, the CDR3 reads TGTGCCAGCTCATCAGGGGAGAGGACCTACGAGCAGTACTTC. This chain links TRBV18 with TRBJ2-7; D is perhaps TRBD1 (6 bases). Germline V gives CDR1 KGHSH, CDR2 LQKENI. The V end lost 5 bases, the J end lost 2 bases, and 13 bases lay between the germline ends. The CDR3 has 14 amino acids.

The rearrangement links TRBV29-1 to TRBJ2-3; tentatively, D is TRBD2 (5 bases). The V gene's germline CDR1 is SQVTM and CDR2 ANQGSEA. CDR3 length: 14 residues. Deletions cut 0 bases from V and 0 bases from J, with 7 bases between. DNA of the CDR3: TGCAGCGTTGAAGAGATAGCGAGCACAGATACGCAGTATTTT. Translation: CSVEEIASTDTQYF.

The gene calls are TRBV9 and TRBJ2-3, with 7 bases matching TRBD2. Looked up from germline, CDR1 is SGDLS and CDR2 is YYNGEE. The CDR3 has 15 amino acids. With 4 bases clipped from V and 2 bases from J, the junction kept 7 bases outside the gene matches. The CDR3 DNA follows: TGTGCCAGCAGCCCTATGGGGGGGGACACAGATACGCAGTATTTT. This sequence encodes CASSPMGGDTDTQYF. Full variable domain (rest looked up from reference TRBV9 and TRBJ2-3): DSGVTQTPKHLITATGQRVTLRCSPRSGDLSVYWYQQSLDQGLQFLIQYYNGEERAKGNILERFSAQQFPDLHSELNLSSLELGDSALYFCASSPMGGDTDTQYFGPGTRLTVL.